Listed here is a single TCR beta chain. The antigen is undetermined. This CDR3 region has 14 residues. V was clipped by 2 bases and J by 2 bases, with 10 bases between them. Germline V CDR1 and CDR2: SGHDN, FVKESK. TCRdb reprocessed the 5' RACE reads with MiXCR, giving one entry per CDR3 protein. The data hold approximately 400,000 distinct CDR3 sequences, with 17% observed a single time. These data belong to a study of CD8 T cells in ankylosing spondylitis. Overall study results and limits: Made up of eight highly homologous variants, a TCR beta motif appeared characteristic of ankylosing spondylitis blood. In reactive arthritis synovial fluid and blood, some motif variants had been reported before.

The J gene is TRBJ2-7, the V gene TRBV14, with D hard to call. This TCR was sampled from a male donor with ankylosing spondylitis. Sequencing used blood, either unsorted or a sorted T cell fraction (not recorded which). In nucleotides, the CDR3 is TGTGCCAGCAGCCAACAACAACCCCCCTACGAGCAGTACTTC. Translating it yields CASSQQQPPYEQYF.